The 30 T cell receptor beta chains below come from one sample, sequenced in a study of T-cell reconstitution after alpha-beta-depleted transplantation in children. Unique molecular identifiers were used in preparing the TCRbeta library. TCRdb re-called the PCR reads with MiXCR, one entry per CDR3 protein. Found here are a few hundred thousand distinct CDR3 sequences, over 10% of them singletons; the top ten hold 2.2%. The sample in question was PBMCs, mostly from graft donor cells, obtained 360 days after TCRalphabeta/CD19-depleted stem cell transplant. All receptors come from a male patient between 10 and 17 years old who had a stem cell transplant for acute myeloid leukemia, so the T cells may come from the graft donor.

This clonotype appeared once. The rearrangement links TRBV27 to TRBJ2-1; D gene unclear. Trimming left V 7 bases short and J 8 bases short, with 18 bases between. The CDR3 length is 14 residues. Germline V gene sequence: CDR1 MNHEY, CDR2 SMNVEV (reference sequence). Here the CDR3 reads CASIPAPLSDEQFF. In DNA, the CDR3 is TGTGCCAGCATCCCAGCCCCATTATCGGATGAGCAGTTCTTC.

The CDR3 nucleotides read TGTGCCAGCAGCTTGGGTGACACACCTGGGGGCCAAGAGACCCAGTACTTC. Translating gives CASSLGDTPGGQETQYF. This chain links TRBV7-9 with TRBJ2-5, with D tentatively TRBD1 or TRBD2 (5 bases each). V gave up 3 bases and J gave up 1 base, with 18 bases separating them. Germline CDR1 is SEHNR and CDR2 is FQNEAQ (reference sequence). The CDR3 runs 17 residues.

V usage is TRBV7-9 and J usage is TRBJ2-7, with unresolved D. V lost 3 bases and J 6 bases, leaving 18 bases between the germline ends. Germline CDR1 SEHNR, CDR2 FQNEAQ (reference sequence). The CDR3 runs to 15 residues. The CDR3 is CASSFPRASNGEQYF. The CDR3 nucleotides read TGTGCCAGCAGCTTCCCTAGGGCCTCTAACGGCGAGCAGTACTTC.

This clonotype came up once. This chain uses TRBV18 with TRBJ1-1; D uncertain. CDR1 and CDR2 (germline): KGHSH, LQKENI. With 3 bases removed from V and 4 bases from J, the gap between germline ends came to 6 bases. This CDR3 comprises 12 residues. CDR3 coding DNA: TGTGCCAGCTCACCGTACGGCACTGAAGCTTTCTTT. This sequence encodes CASSPYGTEAFF.

The chain joins TRBV29-1 to TRBJ2-5; 11 bases are a match to TRBD2. The trim removed 1 base at V and 5 bases at J, leaving 6 bases unmatched. The germline V gene has CDR1 SQVTM and CDR2 ANQGSEA. The CDR3 consists of 15 residues. The CDR3 spells CSVEVEASGRETQYF. The CDR3 DNA reads as TGCAGCGTTGAAGTTGAGGCTAGCGGGAGGGAGACCCAGTACTTC. The full variable domain, its missing parts supplied by reference TRBV29-1 and TRBJ2-5, is SAVISQKPSRDICQRGTSLTIQCQVDSQVTMMFWYRQQPGQSLTLIATANQGSEATYESGFVIDKFPISRPNLTFSTLTVSNMSPEDSSIYLCSVEVEASGRETQYFGPGTRLLVL.

This clonotype was recorded at least ten times. The V call is TRBV9, the J call TRBJ2-7, with D perhaps assigned TRBD1 or TRBD2 (5 bases each). Germline CDR1 and CDR2: SGDLS and YYNGEE. The V end was cut by 1 base, the J end by 4 bases, with 9 bases between. The CDR3 sequence is 13 residues long. The CDR3 here is CASSVRWGYEQYF. The CDR3 DNA sequence: TGTGCCAGCAGCGTACGGTGGGGGTACGAGCAGTACTTC.

The chain employs TRBV14 and TRBJ2-7; 8 nucleotides line up with TRBD2. CDR1 and CDR2 (germline): SGHDN, FVKESK. The CDR3 length is 15 residues. V lost 0 bases and J lost 4; bases outside the gene matches: 5. The CDR3 nucleotides read TGTGCCAGCAGCCAAGATCCCGCTAGCGGGTACGAGCAGTACTTC. It encodes CASSQDPASGYEQYF.

This clonotype was observed a handful of times. V gene TRBV11-1 combines with J gene TRBJ2-7; 14 bases fit TRBD2. J was trimmed by 5 bases and V by 6 bases; bases with no gene match: 18. CDR1 and CDR2 (germline): SGHAT, FQDESV (reference sequence). This CDR3 is built from 19 residues. The CDR3, as DNA: TGTGCCAGCAGATCGTCGGGACTAGCGGGAGTTGTCATATTTGACGAGCAGTACTTC. This codes for CASRSSGLAGVVIFDEQYF.

This clonotype occurred a few times. CDR3 bases: TGTGCCAGCAGCTCCCTGACTAGCGGGGCATCGCACGAGCAGTACTTC. Residues: CASSSLTSGASHEQYF. The chain combines TRBV7-9 with TRBJ2-7; 11 nucleotides line up with TRBD2. CDR3 size: 16 residues. V gave up 4 bases and J gave up 5 bases; unmatched junction bases: 10. Germline CDR1 SEHNR, CDR2 FQNEAQ (reference sequence). Looking up the rest from reference TRBV7-9 and TRBJ2-7 gives the full variable domain: DTGVSQNPRHKITKRGQNVTFRCDPISEHNRLYWYRQTLGQGPEFLTYFQNEAQLEKSRLLSDRFSAERPKGSFSTLEIQRTEQGDSAMYLCASSSLTSGASHEQYFGPGTRLTVT.

The rearrangement joins TRBV20-1 to TRBJ2-3, with 7 nucleotides matching TRBD2. Trimming took 5 bases from V and 2 from J; bases not matched to a gene: 10. The CDR3 contains 15 residues. In germline, CDR1 is DFQATT, CDR2 SNEGSKA (reference sequence). CDR3 coding DNA: TGCAGTGCTCCCCGACTAGCATTAATCACAGATACGCAGTATTTT. Encoded protein: CSAPRLALITDTQYF.

This clonotype has only a few counts. The CDR3, as DNA: TGTGCCAGTAGTATCGCCCGATCTAGCGGGAGGGCCAATGAGCAGTTCTTC. Its translation is CASSIARSSGRANEQFF. The chain carries TRBV19 and TRBJ2-1; 12 nucleotides match TRBD2. Trimming at V came to 3 bases and at J to 6 bases, leaving 9 bases not matched to a gene. Germline V gene sequence: CDR1 LNHDA, CDR2 SQIVND (reference sequence). The CDR3 extends over 17 amino acids.

The chain combines TRBV20-1 with TRBJ1-2, with D tentatively TRBD1 (6 bases). V lost 0 bases and J lost 4, with 12 bases in between. Germline loops: CDR1 DFQATT, CDR2 SNEGSKA (reference sequence). The CDR3 runs 14 residues. CDR3 nucleotide sequence: TGCAGTGCTAGAGATTGGGGGGCGCCCTATGGCTACACCTTC. Protein sequence: CSARDWGAPYGYTF.

The chain recombines TRBV7-9 with TRBJ2-7; 12 bases match TRBD2. Germline trimming cut 5 bases from V and 1 base from J; bases unmatched to any gene: 9. From germline, CDR1 is SEHNR and CDR2 FQNEAQ (reference sequence). There are 17 residues in the CDR3. In DNA, the CDR3 is TGTGCCAGCAGCCTACGGGGACTAGCGGGCCCATCCTACGAGCAGTACTTC. It codes for CASSLRGLAGPSYEQYF.

The V gene is TRBV21-1, the J gene TRBJ2-1; TRBD2 was called by the table and not checked on the DNA. TRBV21-1 is a known pseudogene. The CDR3 consists of 18 residues. The CDR3 DNA reads as TGTGCCAGCAGCGGCGCCGGACTAGCGGGAGGAGGAGGCGATGAGCAGTTCTTC. This sequence encodes CASSGAGLAGGGGDEQFF.

The chain couples TRBV5-1 to TRBJ2-7; maybe TRBD1 (6 bases). CDR3 length: 15 amino acids. Germline CDR1 reads SGHRS; CDR2 reads YFSETQ. V was trimmed by 3 bases and J by 3 bases, leaving 16 bases between them. The CDR3 sequence: CASSSWPQGRYEQYF. The CDR3 DNA reads as TGCGCCAGCAGCTCCTGGCCACAGGGCCGCTACGAGCAGTACTTC.

This clonotype was counted a few times. The chain uses TRBV6-5 and TRBJ2-7; TRBD1 or TRBD2 may be the D gene (5 bases each). V lost 4 bases, J lost 0 bases, and 16 bases lay in between. The CDR3 contains 16 residues. The V gene's germline CDR1 is MNHEY and CDR2 SVGAGI. CDR3 sequence reads: CASSSPDGALSYEQYF. CDR3 nucleotide sequence: TGTGCCAGCAGTTCCCCAGACGGGGCACTCTCCTACGAGCAGTACTTC.

J is TRBJ2-7 and V is TRBV20-1, with TRBD2 matching over 8 bases. The V gene's germline CDR1 is DFQATT and CDR2 SNEGSKA (reference sequence). This CDR3 has 16 amino acids. J lost 6 bases, V lost 3 bases, and 16 bases had no gene match. The CDR3 loop reads CSASFETGGPWGEQYF. CDR3 DNA sequence: TGCAGTGCTAGTTTTGAGACGGGAGGGCCTTGGGGCGAGCAGTACTTC.

The chain carries TRBV7-8 and TRBJ2-1, with D hard to call. Trimming removed 7 bases at V and 8 bases at J, with 18 bases between. The germline V gene has CDR1 SGHVS and CDR2 FQNEAQ. This CDR3 has 14 residues. As DNA, the CDR3 is TGTGCCAGCACCCAGCTCACTCGAGCCGATGAGCAGTTCTTC. It yields the protein CASTQLTRADEQFF.

This clonotype was observed many times. The chain is built from TRBV28 and TRBJ2-1; D perhaps matches TRBD2 (6 bases). V lost 4 bases and J lost 0, with 10 bases in between. The CDR3 length is 15 residues. The germline V gene has CDR1 MDHEN and CDR2 SYDVKM. CDR3 residues: CASSWDFHSYNEQFF. DNA for the CDR3: TGTGCCAGCAGTTGGGACTTCCACTCCTACAATGAGCAGTTCTTC.

V and J are TRBV20-1 and TRBJ2-3; a possible D gene is TRBD2 (7 bases). The V and J ends lost 0 bases and 0 bases respectively, with 22 bases between them. CDR1 and CDR2 (germline): DFQATT, SNEGSKA (reference sequence). This CDR3 has 19 amino acids. CDR3 sequence reads: CSARDWGQGRGSSTDTQYF. The DNA of the CDR3 is TGCAGTGCTAGAGATTGGGGCCAGGGGAGGGGGTCTAGCACAGATACGCAGTATTTT.

At least ten counts were recorded for this clonotype. The gene calls are TRBV20-1 and TRBJ2-7; D is tentatively TRBD1 or TRBD2 (5 bases each). V dropped 6 bases and J dropped 5 bases, with 20 bases sitting between them. The CDR3 extends over 14 amino acids. Germline V gene lookup returns CDR1 DFQATT and CDR2 SNEGSKA (reference sequence). The CDR3 DNA is TGCAGTGCCGACAGACGCCGGGGTTCCCACGAGCAGTACTTC. It yields the protein CSADRRRGSHEQYF.

This clonotype was counted many times. The CDR3 spells CSAERGRNQPQHF. The CDR3 DNA is TGCAGTGCTGAAAGGGGGCGAAATCAGCCCCAGCATTTT. The V and J genes are TRBV20-1 and TRBJ1-5; TRBD1 agrees at 7 bases. Losses at the gene ends were 5 bases for V and 4 bases for J; bases not matched to a gene: 5. CDR1 is DFQATT and CDR2 is SNEGSKA in the germline V gene (reference sequence). The CDR3 sequence is 13 residues long.

This clonotype was seen only a few times. CDR3 sequence reads: CSARPRTSGRGWAYNEQFF. In DNA, the CDR3 is TGCAGTGCTAGACCTAGGACTAGCGGGAGGGGGTGGGCATACAATGAGCAGTTCTTC. J is TRBJ2-1 and V is TRBV20-1; 15 bases are a match to TRBD2. CDR3 length: 19 residues. In germline, CDR1 is DFQATT, CDR2 SNEGSKA (reference sequence). V lost 2 bases, J lost 4 bases, and 12 bases stayed unmatched.

There are a few counts of this clonotype. This chain connects TRBV6-2 or TRBV6-3 to TRBJ2-3, with 10 bases that match TRBD2. V lost 6 bases, J lost 2 bases, and 11 bases stayed unmatched. The CDR3 consists of 17 residues. Germline-derived CDR1 and CDR2 are MNHEY and SVGEGT. The CDR3 DNA sequence: TGTGCCAGCAGCCCGGGACTAGCGTTCAGTTCCACAGATACGCAGTATTTT. Its protein product is CASSPGLAFSSTDTQYF.

This chain uses TRBV7-8 with TRBJ2-2, with D perhaps matching TRBD2 (5 bases). The CDR3 runs to 15 residues. V was trimmed by 3 bases and J by 6 bases, leaving 14 bases between them. Germline V gene sequence: CDR1 SGHVS, CDR2 FQNEAQ. The CDR3 reads CASSLRLLVPGELFF. The CDR3 DNA is TGTGCCAGCAGCTTGAGACTACTCGTCCCCGGGGAGCTGTTTTTT.

This clonotype was counted a few times. The rearrangement joins TRBV10-3 to TRBJ1-2; D perhaps matches TRBD1 (6 bases). The germline V gene encodes CDR1 ENHRY and CDR2 SYGVKD. This CDR3 contains 15 residues. Trimming pared 0 bases from V and 8 bases from J, leaving 16 bases between. The CDR3 coding sequence is TGTGCCATCAGTGAGTCGTTTACCGGGACACAGGGCTACACCTTC. This sequence encodes CAISESFTGTQGYTF.

This clonotype has at least ten counts. The chain couples TRBV12-3 or TRBV12-4 to TRBJ2-3, with TRBD2 matching over 9 bases. V lost 5 bases and J lost 5; bases outside the gene matches: 5. The CDR3 is 14 amino acids. Here the CDR3 reads CASSPKTSGDTQYF. CDR3 DNA sequence: TGTGCCAGCAGTCCAAAGACTAGCGGAGATACGCAGTATTTT.

The J gene is TRBJ2-7, the V gene TRBV28; 10 bases agree with TRBD2. Germline values: CDR1 MDHEN, CDR2 SYDVKM. Unmatched junction bases numbered 7, after V lost 3 bases and J lost 5 bases. The CDR3 extends over 15 amino acids. The CDR3 region has the DNA TGTGCCAGCAGTTTCCTTCTAGCGGGAGTCAACGAGCAGTACTTC. Amino acids: CASSFLLAGVNEQYF.

V and J are TRBV20-1 and TRBJ2-7; D ambiguous. Trimming left V 0 bases short and J 2 bases short, with 20 bases between. This CDR3 comprises 17 residues. Germline CDR1 is DFQATT and CDR2 is SNEGSKA (reference sequence). The CDR3 DNA follows: TGCAGTGCTAGAGATGAGTCCCGAGTGATGATCCCCTACGAGCAGTACTTC. Translated, it gives CSARDESRVMIPYEQYF.

The chain has TRBV20-1 and TRBJ2-7; 8 bases map to TRBD2. The length of the CDR3 is 14 residues. CDR1 DFQATT and CDR2 SNEGSKA come from the germline V gene (reference sequence). This CDR3 is CSSEAGGRPYEQYF. The CDR3 DNA reads TGCAGCTCAGAGGCGGGAGGCCGTCCCTACGAGCAGTACTTC.